These 6 T cell receptor beta chains came from one sample sequenced in a study of control samples from healthy donors and cancer patients (dated by TCRdb to 2018 to 2021). Library preparation was by the immunoSEQ multiplex PCR assay. Drawn from immuneACCESS, this table holds only the in-frame rearrangements with V and J called that TCRdb kept. Clones are partly lost; checked studies trace under half to an unresolved V gene and leave the rest unexplained. The sample table lists some 120,000 clones, approximately 90% of them with a count of one. The ten largest make up about 2.5% of the sample. Sample: blood. Every receptor here comes from a man between 18 and 29 years old in good health.

This chain links TRBV19 with TRBJ1-2; D might be TRBD1 (5 bases). The CDR3 length is 12 residues. With 5 bases removed from V and 3 bases from J, the gap between germline ends came to 7 bases. Germline-derived CDR1 and CDR2 are LNHDA and SQIVND (reference sequence). CDR3 nucleotides: TGTGCCAGTAGTGCGGGGGACTATGGCTACACCTTC. Its protein product is CASSAGDYGYTF.

The CDR3 region has the DNA TGTGCCAGCAGTTACCCAATGTTATATACGCAGTATTTT. It encodes CASSYPMLYTQYF. The rearrangement joins TRBV6-2 or TRBV6-3 to TRBJ2-3; no firm D call. Between the trimmed V and J ends, which lost 2 bases and 7 bases, there was a span of 10 bases. CDR3 length equals 13 residues. The germline V gene encodes CDR1 MNHEY and CDR2 SVGEGT.

The rearrangement links TRBV6-4 to TRBJ1-1; D not certain. Germline assignment: CDR1 MRHNA and CDR2 SNTAGT. This CDR3 contains 13 residues. Between the trimmed V and J ends, which lost 2 bases and 1 base, there was a span of 5 bases. The CDR3 loop reads CASSDRENTEAFF. The CDR3 nucleotides are TGTGCCAGCAGTGACAGAGAGAACACTGAAGCTTTCTTT.

This chain joins TRBV7-9 and TRBJ2-3; D remains unclear. CDR3 length: 12 amino acids. Trimming removed 5 bases from V and 5 bases from J, with 8 bases in between. The germline V gene has CDR1 SEHNR and CDR2 FQNEAQ (reference sequence). The CDR3 nucleotides are TGTGCCAGCAGCCCAACGGGAGATACGCAGTATTTT. Its protein is CASSPTGDTQYF.

Only one count was recorded for this clone. This chain uses TRBV7-2 with TRBJ2-1, with D maybe TRBD2 (7 bases). Germline V CDR1 and CDR2: SGHTA, FQGNSA. V was cut by 4 bases and J by 4 bases, with 17 bases left in between. The CDR3 runs to 16 residues. The chain's CDR3 is CASSWSGGGGYNEQFF. The CDR3 DNA reads TGTGCCAGCAGCTGGTCGGGGGGCGGTGGGTACAATGAGCAGTTCTTC.

This chain connects TRBV7-8 to TRBJ2-7; TRBD2 matches at 9 bases. The CDR3 is made up of 14 amino acids. The germline gives CDR1 SGHVS, CDR2 FQNEAQ. J was trimmed by 6 bases and V by 1 base; bases with no gene match: 4. For the CDR3, the DNA is TGTGCCAGCAGCTTAGTATCTAGCGGGACCGAGCAGTACGTC. Amino acids: CASSLVSSGTEQYV.